Sequencing of this TCR beta chain was carried out in a study of Tregs in tolerant kidney transplant recipients (dated by TCRdb to between 2017 and 2020). Notes on the research overall: The transplants used related donors with nonmyeloablative bone marrow transplantation, and mixed chimerism in the human trials was transient. Additional Treg samples were obtained from a roughly 3-day mixed lymphocyte reaction with belatacept, in some cases followed by an approximately five-day donor restimulation, before recipient CD4+CD25+CD127- cells were sorted. Sorted recipient Tregs were cultured with irradiated activated donor B cells plus IL-2 for roughly 15 days, with restimulation on day 11. Activated donor B cells were generated over around 10 days on irradiated CD40L-expressing 3T3 cells with cyclosporin A and IL-4. The study applied TCRbeta sequencing to find donor-specific regulatory T cells before combined kidney and bone marrow transplantation and then followed those same cells after transplant. During sorting of primary belatacept mixed lymphocyte reaction cultures, recipient cells were distinguished from donor cells with antibodies. Once the B cell culture was finished, the cells were sorted into two populations: CD4+CD8-CD25+CD127- and CD4+CD8-4-1BB+CD40L-.

Overall study outcomes, separate from this receptor: In tolerant patients, donor-specific Tregs expanded more than Tregs overall, which suggests antigen-driven rather than nonspecific expansion. Because only a small number of patients were included, the study had limitations, and the results will need to be validated in larger populations as well as under other immunosuppression protocols. Expanding Tregs with activated donor B cells appeared to identify the most biologically relevant and donor-specific TCRbeta repertoire. For some patients, the PCR primers changed as time went on, which meant samples from those patients could not be compared with one another at the nucleotide level. Although technical replication error seemed to be minimal, the question of biological reproducibility was not addressed directly.

V loses 4 bases of germline sequence and J loses 10 bases, and the interval between the two ends is 20 bases. Looking up the germline V gene yields CDR1 MNHEY and CDR2 SVGAGI. The CDR3 has 14 amino acids, counting the end cysteine and phenylalanine. The kept DNA is CDR3 alone, 42 bases in frame from the first base. The time point label corresponds to: blood sample drawn before combined kidney and bone marrow transplant. A few combined kidney and bone marrow transplant recipients from the ITN036ST trial were included as patients, and samples were available only from these trial subjects. Healthy control blood was processed to PBMCs by Ficoll density gradient and cryopreserved, and patient PBMCs were collected before and after transplant. For TCRbeta CDR3 sequencing, genomic DNA was extracted from sorted cells using the QIAGEN DNeasy Blood and Tissue Kit. High-throughput TCRbeta CDR3 sequencing was carried out commercially through immunoSEQ, with PCR amplification with bias correction and internal controls included. In the source study's methods: A unique productive TCRbeta sequence was defined by the CDR3 nucleotide sequence when primers matched, and otherwise by the CDR3 amino acid sequence together with the Vbeta and Jbeta genes. A sequence counted as donor-reactive if, in CFSE-low cells, the sequence had a frequency of at least 0.01% and was expanded at least 5-fold compared with unstimulated cells. Jensen-Shannon divergence calculated on the top 100 TCRbeta sequences ranked by frequency was used to measure repertoire divergence. For samples with multiple sequencing runs, sorting error was corrected separately for each run before the runs were pooled. TCRdb stores this immuneACCESS table with in-frame sequences only. Part of the clones is absent; in the studies checked, under half of the shortfall reflects unresolved V genes, and no reason is known for the rest. That table is the source of V, J and clone size, and D and trimming were worked out from the DNA. This sample is represented by 9,500 to 12,000 clones; about 93% of them were singletons. The ten largest clones represent more than 5.5% of the sample.

The count of this clone is one. What antigen it recognizes has not been identified. No base quality values were provided; no much bigger clone lies one nucleotide off. This sequence was found in a human patient who received a combined kidney and bone marrow transplant. The chain is assembled from TRBV6-5 and TRBJ2-7; tentative D gene TRBD1, with 6 bases matching. Sequences were derived from Tregs from blood cultured with allogeneic cells, sampled before the transplant. The CDR3 region: CASSSPSGTRRQYF. The DNA sequence is given as TGTGCCAGCAGTTCGCCCTCCGGGACACGGAGACAGTACTTC.